These 23 T cell receptor beta chains share one sample of origin, sequenced in a study of shared clonotypes between healthy human individuals. Assay: immunoSEQ multiplex PCR; the TCRdb copy retains only in-frame clones and omits some. The table records roughly 2,500,000 clones, roughly 93% of them present only once. The sequenced sample was naive CD4+ T cells from PBMCs. Subset meaning: CD45RA+ positively selected. Receptors originate from a man aged 18 to 29 in good health. Some clones in this sample may be carry-over from other donors' samples.

The chain couples TRBV18 to TRBJ1-2; possible D gene TRBD1, 6 bases. This CDR3 is 17 amino acids long. V was shortened by 2 bases and J by 0 bases, with 16 bases between the two germline ends. Germline assignment: CDR1 KGHSH and CDR2 LQKENI. The DNA for the CDR3 is TGTGCCAGCTCACCAACCAACGGACAGACCTCTAACTATGGCTACACCTTC. Translation: CASSPTNGQTSNYGYTF.

The chain is built from TRBV15 and TRBJ2-4, with no clear D. Germline V lookup: CDR1 LNHNV, CDR2 YYDKDF (reference sequence). There are 15 residues in the CDR3. V was clipped by 8 bases and J by 8 bases, with 22 bases between them. As DNA, the CDR3 is TGTGCCACCGCCGGTGGAGAGGTATCCGTAGACATTCAGTACTTC. Amino acids: CATAGGEVSVDIQYF.

The chain links TRBV28 to TRBJ2-1; 7 nucleotides match TRBD2. Germline CDR1 reads MDHEN; CDR2 reads SYDVKM. This CDR3 has 16 amino acids. Trimming took 1 base from V and 0 from J; bases not matched to a gene: 3. CDR3 amino acids: CASSLFKRDSYNEQFF. For the CDR3, the DNA is TGTGCCAGCAGTTTATTTAAGCGGGACTCCTACAATGAGCAGTTCTTC.

This rearrangement joins TRBV6-5 to TRBJ1-1; D remains ambiguous. The V gene's germline CDR1 is MNHEY and CDR2 SVGAGI. Trimming stripped 7 bases from V and 4 bases from J, with 13 bases between. The CDR3 is made up of 13 amino acids. The CDR3 nucleotides are TGTGCCAGCACCCTTAGCGGGTCCACTGAAGCTTTCTTT. Protein sequence: CASTLSGSTEAFF.

J is TRBJ2-3 and V is TRBV28; D gene ambiguous. V was clipped by 4 bases and J by 6 bases, with 11 bases between them. Germline assignment: CDR1 MDHEN and CDR2 SYDVKM. This CDR3 is built from 13 residues. CDR3 loop: CASSSLPSDTQYF. The CDR3 bases are TGTGCCAGCAGTTCCCTGCCCTCCGATACGCAGTATTTT.

The genes are TRBV9 and TRBJ2-5; D gene uncertain. The V end lost 1 base, the J end lost 0 bases, and 7 bases lay between the germline ends. The V gene's germline CDR1 is SGDLS and CDR2 YYNGEE. This CDR3 region has 14 residues. The CDR3 nucleotides read TGTGCCAGCAGCGTATCCGCGTACCAAGAGACCCAGTACTTC. As protein: CASSVSAYQETQYF.

This chain uses TRBV30 with TRBJ2-1; 10 bases line up with TRBD2. This CDR3 comprises 19 residues. The J segment lost 3 bases and the V segment lost 0 bases, leaving 14 bases of the junction unmatched. Germline V gene data show CDR1 as GTSNPN and CDR2 as SVGIG (reference sequence). The CDR3 loop is CAWSVRASGSGSFYNEQFF. Written as DNA, the CDR3 is TGTGCCTGGAGTGTAAGGGCTAGCGGGAGTGGATCATTCTACAATGAGCAGTTCTTC.

The chain uses TRBV2 and TRBJ2-3, with TRBD1 matching 11 bases. Germline CDR1 and CDR2: SNHLY and FYNNEI. The CDR3 length is 12 residues. CDR3 sequence reads: CALGQGEDTQYF. The CDR3 coding sequence is TGTGCGTTGGGACAGGGGGAAGATACGCAGTATTTT.

The chain couples TRBV21-1 to TRBJ1-1. TRBV21-1 is a pseudogene locus. The CDR3 covers 16 residues. The DNA of the CDR3 is TGTGCCAGCAGCTCCCCCGAACCGAAATCGAACACTGAAGCTTTCTTT. Protein product: CASSSPEPKSNTEAFF.

The V call is TRBV7-9, the J call TRBJ2-1, with 8 bases lining up with TRBD2. J was trimmed by 7 bases and V by 7 bases; bases with no gene match: 9. CDR1 is SEHNR, CDR2 FQNEAQ, per germline (reference sequence). The CDR3 length is 14 residues. The CDR3 sequence: CASTQTTSANEQFF. The CDR3 DNA reads as TGTGCCAGCACCCAGACGACTAGCGCGAATGAGCAGTTCTTC.

This clone has a single count. The chain is built from TRBV4-1 and TRBJ1-5; tentative D call: TRBD1 (6 bases). Trimming cost V 0 bases and J 10 bases, with 19 bases left between them. CDR1 MGHRA and CDR2 YSYEKL come from the germline V gene. The CDR3 runs 16 residues. The CDR3, as DNA: TGCGCCAGCAGCCAAGAGGGGGGCCCCACCGGAGGACCCCAGCATTTT. Amino acids: CASSQEGGPTGGPQHF.

Here the CDR3 DNA reads TGTGCCATCTCGGGCCAGGAGGGCGTTAACTATGGCTACACCTTC. This encodes CAISGQEGVNYGYTF. V usage is TRBV10-3 and J usage is TRBJ1-2; the D is unclear. The V and J ends lost 8 bases and 1 base respectively, with 17 bases between them. This CDR3 contains 15 residues. Germline V gene sequence: CDR1 ENHRY, CDR2 SYGVKD.

The V gene is TRBV27, the J gene TRBJ1-2, with D possibly being TRBD1 (5 bases). Trimming shortened V by 3 bases and J by 4 bases, and 15 bases separated the two germline ends. This CDR3 spans 15 amino acids. Germline V gene lookup returns CDR1 MNHEY and CDR2 SMNVEV (reference sequence). The DNA for the CDR3 is TGTGCCAGCAGTTTCACAAGGGACGGATTCTATGGCTACACCTTC. This translates into CASSFTRDGFYGYTF.

The chain carries TRBV7-2 and TRBJ1-5; no reliable D call. CDR3 size: 17 residues. Germline CDR1 is SGHTA and CDR2 is FQGNSA. Trimming took 3 bases from V and 2 from J, leaving 17 bases between them. This chain's CDR3 is CASSFAPPSDGNQPQHF. The CDR3 nucleotides are TGTGCCAGCAGCTTTGCGCCACCCTCAGACGGCAATCAGCCCCAGCATTTT.

This sequence joins TRBV29-1 and TRBJ2-3, with 9 bases aligning to TRBD1. Germline V gene sequence: CDR1 SQVTM, CDR2 ANQGSEA. The trim removed 6 bases at V and 0 bases at J, leaving 4 bases unmatched. There are 14 residues in the CDR3. CDR3 in amino acids: CSVKQGASTDTQYF. The CDR3 DNA reads as TGCAGCGTGAAACAGGGGGCGAGCACAGATACGCAGTATTTT.

This clone has more than one count but fewer than ten. The chain employs TRBV28 and TRBJ1-1; the match to TRBD1 covers 7 bases. The germline gives CDR1 MDHEN, CDR2 SYDVKM. The ends lost 7 bases at V and 0 bases at J; junction bases unmatched: 11. This CDR3 is built from 16 residues. CDR3 loop: CASNSGGLGMNTEAFF. As DNA, the CDR3 is TGTGCCAGCAATTCAGGGGGGCTTGGTATGAACACTGAAGCTTTCTTT.

This chain links TRBV5-4 with TRBJ2-3; D may correspond to TRBD1 or TRBD2 (6 bases each). The germline gives CDR1 SGHNT, CDR2 YYREEE (reference sequence). The germline V and J ends were trimmed by 4 bases and 4 bases, with 13 bases remaining between them. This CDR3 is 14 amino acids long. The DNA for the CDR3 is TGTGCCAGCAGCGTGGGGGGCCTCTCAGATACGCAGTATTTT. It encodes CASSVGGLSDTQYF.

This clone has only one observation. The chain recombines TRBV4-1 with TRBJ1-4; D remains unclear. This CDR3 region has 13 residues. Trimming took off 1 base at V and 7 bases at J, with 7 bases between the two ends. Germline CDR1 and CDR2: MGHRA and YSYEKL. The CDR3 coding sequence is TGCGCCAGCAGCCAAGGTGTCAGTGAAAAACTGTTTTTT. It encodes CASSQGVSEKLFF.

The chain combines TRBV7-6 with TRBJ2-1; no definite D call. The CDR3 runs to 11 residues. Trimming cost V 3 bases and J 9 bases, with 6 bases left between them. In germline, CDR1 is SGHVS, CDR2 FNYEAQ. This chain's CDR3 is CASSFGSEQFF. CDR3 DNA: TGTGCCAGCAGCTTCGGATCTGAGCAGTTCTTC.

The V and J genes are TRBV7-2 and TRBJ1-2; weak D call: TRBD1 (5 bases). Germline V gene sequence: CDR1 SGHTA, CDR2 FQGNSA. The CDR3 extends over 14 amino acids. Trimming cost V 1 base and J 5 bases, with 11 bases left between them. The CDR3 loop reads CASSLGGQGYGYTF. The CDR3 nucleotides are TGTGCCAGCAGCTTAGGGGGCCAAGGATATGGCTACACCTTC. Together with reference TRBV7-2 and TRBJ1-2, the CDR3 gives the full variable domain: GAGVSQSPSNKVTEKGKDVELRCDPISGHTALYWYRQSLGQGLEFLIYFQGNSAPDKSGLPSDRFSAERTGGSVSTLTIQRTQQEDSAVYLCASSLGGQGYGYTFGSGTRLTVV.

CDR3 region: CASSLALVSYEQYF. For the CDR3, the DNA is TGTGCCAGCAGCTTAGCCCTAGTTAGCTACGAGCAGTACTTC. This rearrangement joins TRBV7-2 to TRBJ2-7, with D hard to call. Germline lookup yields CDR1 SGHTA and CDR2 FQGNSA. V dropped 0 bases and J dropped 3 bases, with 9 bases sitting between them. This CDR3 spans 14 amino acids.

The chain recombines TRBV15 with TRBJ2-7, with D hard to call. V lost 0 bases and J 4 bases, leaving 13 bases between the germline ends. The CDR3 consists of 15 residues. Germline V lookup: CDR1 LNHNV, CDR2 YYDKDF (reference sequence). CDR3: CATSREVAHLYEQYF. In DNA, the CDR3 is TGTGCCACCAGCAGAGAGGTCGCCCACCTATACGAGCAGTACTTC. Full variable domain (outside the CDR3, taken from reference TRBV15 and TRBJ2-7): DAMVIQNPRYQVTQFGKPVTLSCSQTLNHNVMYWYQQKSSQAPKLLFHYYDKDFNNEADTPDNFQSRRPNTSFCFLDIRSPGLGDTAMYLCATSREVAHLYEQYFGPGTRLTVT.

The rearrangement uses TRBV19 and TRBJ2-7; D may be TRBD1 (5 bases). The CDR3 is made up of 15 amino acids. Germline V gene data show CDR1 as LNHDA and CDR2 as SQIVND (reference sequence). Trimming removed 0 bases from V and 0 bases from J, with 9 bases in between. The CDR3 DNA sequence: TGTGCCAGTAGTATAGATTCGCAGGGCTCCTACGAGCAGTACTTC. Its translation is CASSIDSQGSYEQYF.